These T cell receptor beta chains were read from a single sample in a study of blood T cell repertoires in COVID-19. Only in-frame clones appear in the TCRdb table, and some are missing; sequencing was by immunoSEQ multiplex PCR. The data show some 38,000 clones, 80% to 85% seen once. Sequenced: peripheral blood. The receptors were gathered from a man aged 55 to 70 with COVID-19, enrolled during active disease. Each CDR3 is given with its conserved first and last residue. A D gene is named only where the DNA matches it firmly. Size is stated for part of the rows, as once, few or many counts, or as a class when the clone is expanded.

TRBV3-1/TRBV3-2	-	TRBJ2-1	-	TGTGCCAGCAGCCAACCCGGGACACAGTACAATGAGCAGTTCTTC	CASSQPGTQYNEQFF
TRBV7-2	-	TRBJ1-3	-	TGTGCCAGCAGCCCCGGACAGTCCTCTGGAAACACCATATATTTT	CASSPGQSSGNTIYF
TRBV6-6	TRBD1	TRBJ2-5	-	TGTGCCAGCAGTTACTTATCAGGGGGCAGGGAGACCCAGTACTTC	CASSYLSGGRETQYF
TRBV3-1/TRBV3-2	TRBD1	TRBJ1-1	few	TGTGCCAGCAGCCAAGATATAGGGACAGTGAACACTGAAGCTTTCTTT	CASSQDIGTVNTEAFF
TRBV9	-	TRBJ1-1	-	TGTGCCAGCAGCGAGAAAGGCGGGGGGAACACTGAAGCTTTCTTT	CASSEKGGGNTEAFF
TRBV10-1	-	TRBJ2-3	-	TGCGCCCCGAAGGAACCACAGGGCCACAGCACAGATACGCAGTATTTT	CAPKEPQGHSTDTQYF
TRBV27	TRBD1	TRBJ1-5	once	TGTGCCAGCAGACACAGGGGGCATGGGAGCAATCAGCCCCAGCATTTT	CASRHRGHGSNQPQHF
TRBV7-8	-	TRBJ1-5	-	TGTGCCAGCAGCGAGGGGGTTAATCAGCCCCAGCATTTT	CASSEGVNQPQHF
TRBV14	-	TRBJ1-4	-	TGTGCCAGCAGCCAAGAGGGCCAGGGTTATAGGAATGAAAAACTGTTTTTT	CASSQEGQGYRNEKLFF
TRBV19	-	TRBJ1-6	-	TGTGCCAGTAGTATCACAGGGTTGGATTCACCCCTCCACTTT	CASSITGLDSPLHF
TRBV14	-	TRBJ1-1	once	TGTGCCAGCAGCCAGGGGGGGTGGACTGAAGCTTTCTTT	CASSQGGWTEAFF
TRBV4-2	-	TRBJ1-4	-	TGTGCCAGCAGCCAAGATGTCGGGGGATATAATGAAAAACTGTTTTTT	CASSQDVGGYNEKLFF
TRBV7-2	TRBD1	TRBJ1-1	-	TGTGCCAGCAGCTCCTGGACAGGGACTGAAGCTTTCTTT	CASSSWTGTEAFF
TRBV19	TRBD2	TRBJ2-1	-	TGTGCCAGTAGTCCTTCGACTAGCAAGAGCCGGTACAATGAGCAGTTCTTC	CASSPSTSKSRYNEQFF
TRBV30	-	TRBJ1-6	-	TGTGCCTGGAGTGTACCTTTTGGTTCAGGGAAGTACTATAATTCACCCCTCCACTTT	CAWSVPFGSGKYYNSPLHF
TRBV9	TRBD1	TRBJ2-2	-	TGTGCCAGCAGCCGGACAGGGGCCGGGGAGCTGTTTTTT	CASSRTGAGELFF
TRBV6-6	-	TRBJ2-7	-	TGTGCCAGCGGCTGGGAGGGGGAGACTCCAGTCGAGCAGTACTTC	CASGWEGETPVEQYF
TRBV7-9	TRBD1	TRBJ1-6	-	TGTGCCAGCAGCCTGTGGACAGGGACTGATTCACCCCTCCACTTT	CASSLWTGTDSPLHF
TRBV19	-	TRBJ2-5	-	TGTGCCAGTACCCGTGGCGCCGACGAGGCCCAGTACTTC	CASTRGADEAQYF
TRBV27	TRBD2	TRBJ2-7	-	TGTGCCAGCAGTAGCGGGGTCTACGAGCAGTACTTC	CASSSGVYEQYF
TRBV6-6	TRBD1	TRBJ2-3	medium-sized	TGTGCCAGCCGGGACAGACGCACAGATACGCAGTATTTT	CASRDRRTDTQYF